What follows are 15 T cell receptor beta chains derived from one specimen sequenced in a study of blood T cells in healthy people across ages. Next came a second PCR, run for about 7 to 11 cycles, which used a sample-barcoded 5' primer along with a J-beta primer mix. Each CDR3 protein is one row after TCRdb ran MiXCR on the 5' RACE reads. The sample contains about 1.1 million distinct CDR3 sequences, less than 45% of which appear only once. Sequencing was carried out using blood. The receptors here all came from a man between 18 and 29 years old in good health.

The chain is built from TRBV6-1 and TRBJ1-2, with D unresolved. V was cut by 0 bases and J by 2 bases, with 10 bases left in between. This CDR3 spans 15 amino acids. Germline CDR1 reads MNHNS; CDR2 reads SASEGT. The DNA for the CDR3 is TGTGCCAGCAGTGAAGCCTTAACCAAGAACTATGGCTACACCTTC. Translation: CASSEALTKNYGYTF.

V is TRBV24-1 and J is TRBJ2-3; D gene ambiguous. This CDR3 is 12 amino acids long. V dropped 9 bases and J dropped 0 bases, with 6 bases sitting between them. Looked up from germline, CDR1 is KGHDR and CDR2 is SFDVKD. The CDR3 loop reads CATRGSTDTQYF. The DNA for the CDR3 is TGTGCCACCCGTGGAAGCACAGATACGCAGTATTTT.

In its sample, this clonotype was seen a few times. V and J are TRBV12-3 or TRBV12-4 and TRBJ1-1; D gene unclear. Trimming left V 7 bases short and J 4 bases short, with 22 bases between. The CDR3 spans 16 residues. In nucleotides, the CDR3 is TGTGCCAGCACCACCTCGTGGGCGCAGCATTTCACTGAAGCTTTCTTT. Protein sequence: CASTTSWAQHFTEAFF.

This chain links TRBV11-2 with TRBJ1-4; D possibly corresponds to TRBD1 (5 bases). The V end lost 6 bases, the J end lost 3 bases, and 23 bases lay between the germline ends. Germline V gene data show CDR1 as SGHAT and CDR2 as FQNNGV. This CDR3 is built from 18 residues. The CDR3: CASSYGTPTIAANEKLFF. CDR3 DNA: TGTGCCAGCAGTTACGGGACCCCTACTATTGCAGCTAATGAAAAACTGTTTTTT.

This sequence joins TRBV13 and TRBJ2-5; D is possibly TRBD1 (6 bases). The J call may be wrong; the DNA end is better matched by TRBJ2-7. CDR3 size: 14 residues. Germline CDR1 and CDR2: PRHDT and FYEKMQ (reference sequence). CDR3 bases: TGTGCCAGCAGCTTACGGCAGGGGTTGGGCGAGCAGTACTTC. It encodes CASSLRQGLGEQYF.

J is TRBJ1-2 and V is TRBV28; D gene uncertain. V was clipped by 3 bases and J by 8 bases, with 13 bases between them. The CDR3 loop spans 13 amino acids. Germline-derived CDR1 and CDR2 are MDHEN and SYDVKM. DNA of the CDR3: TGTGCCAGCAGTTTCAGAACCCTCCGGGGCTACACCTTC. It is translated as CASSFRTLRGYTF.

Points on this clonotype: Relative to the germline gene, one junction end is altered; a read error may explain this. The gene calls are TRBV7-3 and TRBJ2-2; 7 positions match TRBD2. CDR1 and CDR2 (germline): SGHTA, FQGTGA. The CDR3 runs to 19 residues. The CDR3 is CVSSLFDSGPYQNTGELFF. DNA for the CDR3: TGTGTCAGCAGCTTATTCGATAGCGGGCCTTACCAGAACACCGGGGAGCTGTTTTTT. Looking up the rest from reference TRBV7-3 and TRBJ2-2 gives the full variable domain: GAGVSQTPSNKVTEKGKYVELRCDPISGHTALYWYRQSLGQGPEFLIYFQGTGAADDSGLPNDRFFAVRPEGSVSTLKIQRTERGDSAVYLCVSSLFDSGPYQNTGELFFGEGSRLTVL.

This chain uses TRBV3-1 with TRBJ1-6; D is unresolved. The CDR3 consists of 15 residues. The germline gives CDR1 LGHDT, CDR2 YNNKEL (reference sequence). V lost 7 bases and J lost 0, with 10 bases in between. CDR3 nucleotides: TGTGCCAGCACCCGACAAAACTCCTATAATTCACCCCTCCACTTT. Its translation: CASTRQNSYNSPLHF.

The chain employs TRBV2 and TRBJ1-1; no firm D call. The V gene's germline CDR1 is SNHLY and CDR2 FYNNEI. Between the trimmed V and J ends, which lost 0 bases and 1 base, there was a span of 9 bases. The length of the CDR3 is 15 residues. In DNA, the CDR3 is TGTGCCAGCAGTGAAGCCCGGAACAGGAACACTGAAGCTTTCTTT. Its translation is CASSEARNRNTEAFF.

Here the CDR3 DNA reads TGCGCCAGCAGCTTGGCGGGACATAACACTGAAGCTTTCTTT. Residues: CASSLAGHNTEAFF. The J gene is TRBJ1-1, the V gene TRBV5-1, with TRBD1 as a possible D gene (6 bases). The CDR3 loop spans 14 amino acids. Germline lookup yields CDR1 SGHRS and CDR2 YFSETQ. Trimming shortened V by 0 bases and J by 2 bases, and 8 bases separated the two germline ends.

The genes are TRBV28 and TRBJ1-1; D is possibly TRBD1 (5 bases). The V end lost 5 bases, the J end lost 0 bases, and 13 bases lay between the germline ends. The CDR3 contains 15 residues. Germline V gives CDR1 MDHEN, CDR2 SYDVKM. Here the CDR3 reads CASSPAGVMNTEAFF. In nucleotides, the CDR3 is TGTGCCAGCAGTCCTGCGGGGGTAATGAACACTGAAGCTTTCTTT.

V and J are TRBV5-5 and TRBJ1-4; D possibly corresponds to TRBD1 (5 bases). From germline, CDR1 is SGHKS and CDR2 YYEKEE (reference sequence). V lost 2 bases and J lost 5, with 10 bases in between. The length of the CDR3 is 14 residues. The chain's CDR3 is CASSLMWGNEKLFF. Here the CDR3 DNA reads TGTGCCAGCAGCTTAATGTGGGGGAATGAAAAACTGTTTTTT.

The chain links TRBV5-1 to TRBJ2-2; D is perhaps TRBD1 or TRBD2 (5 bases each). Trimming pared 1 base from V and 3 bases from J, leaving 10 bases between. Germline CDR1 SGHRS, CDR2 YFSETQ. The CDR3 runs to 15 residues. CDR3 residues: CASSLSGTDTGELFF. CDR3 sequence (DNA): TGCGCCAGCAGCTTGTCAGGGACGGACACCGGGGAGCTGTTTTTT.

This clonotype showed up just a few times. V usage is TRBV13 and J usage is TRBJ2-3; D may be TRBD1 or TRBD2 (5 bases each). Trimming cost V 7 bases and J 2 bases, with 16 bases left between them. This CDR3 spans 15 amino acids. Looked up from germline, CDR1 is PRHDT and CDR2 is FYEKMQ (reference sequence). CDR3 sequence (DNA): TGTGCCAGCAACCTCCGGGACGACAACACAGATACGCAGTATTTT. Protein: CASNLRDDNTDTQYF. The entire variable domain, with the rest obtained from reference TRBV13 and TRBJ2-3, is as follows: AAGVIQSPRHLIKEKRETATLKCYPIPRHDTVYWYQQGPGQDPQFLISFYEKMQSDKGSIPDRFSAQQFSDYHSELNMSSLELGDSALYFCASNLRDDNTDTQYFGPGTRLTVL.

The chain couples TRBV20-1 to TRBJ1-2; TRBD1 might be the D (5 bases). CDR3 length equals 13 residues. V lost 0 bases, J lost 2 bases, and 7 bases lay in between. CDR1 and CDR2 (germline): DFQATT, SNEGSKA (reference sequence). CDR3 nucleotides: TGCAGTGCTAGAGATAAGGGGAACTATGGCTACACCTTC. Amino acid sequence: CSARDKGNYGYTF.